This T cell receptor beta chain was identified in a study of neoadjuvant anti-PD-1 for oral cavity cancer. Study overall: Patients without progression got a fourth dose around day 43. Points from the study as a whole: With three patients per group, TCR findings need larger cohorts. Non-responders to neoadjuvant nivolumab had significantly more clonal PBMC T cells than responders.

Regarding this clone: The antigen is not known.

The time point was: after neoadjuvant nivolumab, at surgical resection. These oral cavity squamous cell carcinomas were HPV-negative and locally advanced. The CDR3 length is 15 residues. Germline V gene lookup returns CDR1 MNHNS and CDR2 SASEGT. Between the trimmed V and J ends, which lost 6 bases and 4 bases, there was a span of 13 bases. Profiling relied on immunoSEQ multiplex PCR, and the TCRdb table lists in-frame clones only, not all of them. The sample lists tens of thousands of clones; about three quarters were seen once. The sequence was obtained from a person aged 35 to 85 with oral cavity squamous cell carcinoma. V usage is TRBV6-1 and J usage is TRBJ2-6; D is perhaps TRBD1 or TRBD2 (5 bases each). The sample consisted of PBMCs, taken after nivolumab (anti-PD-1) treatment. The CDR3 is CASRGDTTGANVLTF. Here the CDR3 DNA reads TGTGCCAGCAGGGGGGATACGACAGGGGCCAACGTCCTGACTTTC.